Listed below are T cell receptor beta chains from one sample, sequenced in a study of blood T cell repertoires in COVID-19. Sequencing used immunoSEQ multiplex PCR; TCRdb keeps in-frame clones, though not all of them. Among about 180,000 clones listed, around 85% were seen once. Source material: peripheral blood. These receptors came from a person aged 65 to 85 with COVID-19, enrolled during active disease. CDR3s include the opening cysteine and the closing phenylalanine or tryptophan. D genes are given only for firm matches. Some rows have no size entry. The others give once, few or many, or a class for an expanded clone.

v_gene	d_gene	abundance	j_gene	CDR3nt	CDR3aa
TRBV6-4	TRBD1	.	TRBJ2-7	TGTGCCAGCAGTCTAGGACAGGGGGCCGGCGAGCAGTACTTC	CASSLGQGAGEQYF
TRBV14	.	.	TRBJ2-2	TGTGCCAGCAGCCAAAACGGGGTCGGGACCGGGGAGCTGTTTTTT	CASSQNGVGTGELFF
TRBV6-1	.	.	TRBJ2-5	TGTGCCAGCAGTGAGTTCGTAGGGGGAGCGGTGAATGAAGAGACCCAGTACTTC	CASSEFVGGAVNEETQYF
TRBV2	TRBD1	.	TRBJ2-7	TGTGCCAGCAGAGGTTCCGGGACAGGGAGGTACGAGCAGTACTTC	CASRGSGTGRYEQYF
TRBV2	TRBD1	.	TRBJ1-4	TGTGCCAGCAGTGAAAACAGGGGGAATAATGAAAAACTGTTTTTT	CASSENRGNNEKLFF
TRBV6-5	.	.	TRBJ1-3	TGTGCCAGCAGTTACGCAGGGACTGGAAACACCATATATTTT	CASSYAGTGNTIYF
TRBV27	.	few	TRBJ2-7	TGTGCCAGCAGTTCGAGGGACACAAACGAGCAGTACTTC	CASSSRDTNEQYF
TRBV7-8	.	.	TRBJ2-1	TGTGCCAGCAGCCGAGATCTAGGAATCTACAATGAGCAGTTCTTC	CASSRDLGIYNEQFF
TRBV5-4	.	.	TRBJ2-3	TGTGCCATGGGGGGTAGGACCACAGATACGCAGTATTTT	CAMGGRTTDTQYF
TRBV5-4	TRBD1	.	TRBJ1-2	TGTGCCAGCAGTCACCCGGGACAGGGCGAATCCTATGGCTACACCTTC	CASSHPGQGESYGYTF
TRBV23-1	TRBD1	.	TRBJ2-1	TGCGCCAGCATACCTGCCGGGACAGTCTACAATGAGCAGTTCTTC	CASIPAGTVYNEQFF
TRBV25-1	.	once	TRBJ1-2	TGTGCCAGCGCCGGCCCTTGGGAGACTAACTATGGCTACACCTTC	CASAGPWETNYGYTF
TRBV15	.	.	TRBJ1-4	TGTGCCACCAGCAGAAAGTCTGGCGGGCCAGGAAATGAAAAACTGTTTTTT	CATSRKSGGPGNEKLFF
TRBV10-3	TRBD2	.	TRBJ2-5	TGTGCCATCAGAGAGAGACTAGCGGGAGGAGAGACCCAGTACTTC	CAIRERLAGGETQYF
TRBV13	.	.	TRBJ2-6	TGTGCCAGCAGCGCGAAAGACTACAGGGAGTCTTTGGCTGGGGCCAACGTCCTGACTTTC	CASSAKDYRESLAGANVLTF
TRBV5-1	.	.	TRBJ1-1	TGCGCCAGCAGCTTGGCGGAGGGTATCTACACTGAAGCTTTCTTT	CASSLAEGIYTEAFF
TRBV6-2/TRBV6-3	.	.	TRBJ1-1	TGTGCCAGCAGTTACTCACTAAACACTGAAGCTTTCTTT	CASSYSLNTEAFF
TRBV7-2	TRBD1	.	TRBJ1-5	TGTGCCAGCAGCCGTAGGGGACAGGCGAATCAGCCCCAGCATTTT	CASSRRGQANQPQHF
TRBV14	.	few	TRBJ2-1	TGTGCCAGCAGCCAAACGAGAAGATACAATGAGCAGTTCTTC	CASSQTRRYNEQFF
TRBV2	.	.	TRBJ1-4	TGTGCCAGCAGTAACAGATTAAATGAAAAACTGTTTTTT	CASSNRLNEKLFF
TRBV24-1	.	.	TRBJ1-2	TGTGCCACCTCTACACTAGGACGGAACTATGGCTACACCTTC	CATSTLGRNYGYTF
TRBV7-3	.	.	TRBJ1-6	TGTGCCAGACTCACTAATTCACCCCTCCACTTT	CARLTNSPLHF
TRBV5-6	.	.	TRBJ2-2	TGTGCCAGCAGCTTGGCGGGGGACCTTACCGGGGAGCTGTTTTTT	CASSLAGDLTGELFF
TRBV28	.	once	TRBJ1-4	TGTGCCAGCAGTTTCAGGGATGAAAAACTGTTTTTT	CASSFRDEKLFF
TRBV9	.	.	TRBJ2-2	TGTGCCAGCAGCGTAGCTGCGAACACCGGGGAGCTGTTTTTT	CASSVAANTGELFF
TRBV19	TRBD1	.	TRBJ1-5	TGTGCCAGCGAACCCAGCCGGGACAGTTACAATCAGCCCCAGCATTTT	CASEPSRDSYNQPQHF
TRBV5-1	.	.	TRBJ2-5	TGCGCCAGCAGCTCCCGGGGCGGGGCCCAAGAGACCCAGTACTTC	CASSSRGGAQETQYF
TRBV7-2	TRBD2	.	TRBJ2-7	TGTGCCAGCAGCTTAGTTAGCGGGGGGGGCGGCTACGAGCAGTACTTC	CASSLVSGGGGYEQYF
TRBV10-1	TRBD2	.	TRBJ2-5	TGCGCCAGCAGTCAAAGTCTCCTAGCGGGAGCTGGAGAGACCCAGTACTTC	CASSQSLLAGAGETQYF
TRBV18	TRBD1	.	TRBJ1-3	TGTGCCAGCTCACCCGGGACAGCGGGTAGGAACACCATATATTTT	CASSPGTAGRNTIYF
TRBV3-1/TRBV3-2	TRBD1	.	TRBJ1-3	TGTGCCAGCAGCCAACGGGACAGAACTTTCTCTGGAAACACCATATATTTT	CASSQRDRTFSGNTIYF
TRBV5-6	.	.	TRBJ1-6	TGTGCCAGCAGCTCAGGCCGGGACATTTATAGTTCACCCCTCCACTTT	CASSSGRDIYSSPLHF
TRBV18	.	.	TRBJ2-3	TGTGCCAGCTCACCGGGACTTTTCCACACAGATACGCAGTATTTT	CASSPGLFHTDTQYF
TRBV11-2	TRBD2	.	TRBJ2-7	TGTGCCAGCAGCAAGACTAGCGATCACTCCTACGAGCAGTACTTC	CASSKTSDHSYEQYF
TRBV14	.	.	TRBJ1-3	TGTGCCAGCAGCCAGGACCCATCAGGGCGGGGAAACACCATATATTTT	CASSQDPSGRGNTIYF
TRBV5-8	.	.	TRBJ2-1	TGTGCCAGTTTTCGGGATCTCGGATCCTACAATGAGCAGTTCTTC	CASFRDLGSYNEQFF
TRBV7-9	.	few	TRBJ1-2	TGTGCCAGCAGCCTCGGGGGGGCCGGCTACACCTTC	CASSLGGAGYTF
TRBV5-6	TRBD1	.	TRBJ2-7	TGTGCCAGCAGGAGCGGACAGGGCCCCTACGAGCAGTACTTC	CASRSGQGPYEQYF
TRBV5-4	TRBD1	.	TRBJ2-7	TGTGCCAGCAGCCCGGGACAGGGGGTACCCTACGAGCAGTACTTC	CASSPGQGVPYEQYF
TRBV7-9	.	.	TRBJ2-7	TGTGCCAGCAGCGCCGGACTGGGCTACGAGCAGTACTTC	CASSAGLGYEQYF
TRBV4-1	TRBD1	.	TRBJ2-2	TGCGCCAGCAGCCTAGAATCCGGGACAGGGCTTTCCGGGGAGCTGTTTTTT	CASSLESGTGLSGELFF
TRBV21-1	.	.	TRBJ2-3	TGTGCCAGCAGCAAAGGGAAACAGGGCTCTTTCACAGATACGCAGTATTTT	CASSKGKQGSFTDTQYF
TRBV24-1	TRBD1	few	TRBJ2-7	TGTGCCACCAGTGACGCCCGGACAGGGGACGAGCAGTACTTC	CATSDARTGDEQYF
TRBV28	TRBD2	few	TRBJ2-1	TGTGCCAGCAGTTCGAGCGGGAGGAAAAGAGTCAATGAGCAGTTCTTC	CASSSSGRKRVNEQFF